The rows below give T cell receptor beta chains drawn from one sample of a study of PD-1 blockade in classical Hodgkin lymphoma. The method was immunoSEQ multiplex PCR; TCRdb's version includes in-frame clones alone and lacks a portion of them. The sample has 25,000 to 30,000 clones; approximately 80% are singletons. The sequenced sample was peripheral blood mononuclear cells (PBMCs), obtained before the fourth cycle of nivolumab. The receptors derive from a human donor with classical Hodgkin lymphoma. Each CDR3 is given with its conserved first and last residue. A D gene is named only where the DNA matches it firmly. Size is stated for part of the rows, as once, few or many counts, or as a class when the clone is expanded.

clone_size	j_call	d_call	v_call	cdr3_nt	cdr3_aa
-	TRBJ2-3	TRBD1	TRBV27	TGTGCCAGCAGACCACAGGGGGCGGGCACAGATACGCAGTATTTT	CASRPQGAGTDTQYF
-	TRBJ2-6	-	TRBV2	TGTGCCAGCCGATTATGGACCGGGCGGTCTGGGGCCAACGTCCTGACTTTC	CASRLWTGRSGANVLTF
-	TRBJ2-4	TRBD2	TRBV9	TGTGCCAGCAGCCCCCACTCTAGCGGGGGGCTTGCCTTAGACATTCAGTACTTC	CASSPHSSGGLALDIQYF
-	TRBJ2-2	-	TRBV19	TGTGCCAGTAGTACTCCCCTCTACCGGGGGGCCTCGAACACCGGGGAGCTGTTTTTT	CASSTPLYRGASNTGELFF
-	TRBJ1-6	TRBD1	TRBV6-5	TGTGCCAGCAGTTACTCCGGGACAGGTAGCCTCCACTTT	CASSYSGTGSLHF
-	TRBJ1-5	-	TRBV19	TGTGCCAGCGGCAGCAATCAGCCCCAGCATTTT	CASGSNQPQHF
once	TRBJ2-5	-	TRBV11-2	TGTGCCAGCAGCTTAGTAGGGGGACCCCCCCAAGAGACCCAGTACTTC	CASSLVGGPPQETQYF
-	TRBJ2-7	-	TRBV7-9	TGTGCCAGCGTCCGAGGGGCCTTGAACGAGCAGTACTTC	CASVRGALNEQYF
-	TRBJ1-2	TRBD1	TRBV5-4	TGTGCCAGCAGCTTGCCATTGGGACAGGGAGGGAATGGCTACACCTTC	CASSLPLGQGGNGYTF
once	TRBJ1-2	-	TRBV6-5	TGTGCCAGCAGTGAAATTGGCCCCAGGGGCTACACCTTC	CASSEIGPRGYTF
-	TRBJ2-1	-	TRBV5-6	TGTGCCAGCAGCTTGGGGGGAAGCGGTCTCAATGAGCAGTTCTTC	CASSLGGSGLNEQFF
-	TRBJ2-3	-	TRBV27	TGTGCCAGCAGTTTATTAGCGCAAAGCACAGATACGCAGTATTTT	CASSLLAQSTDTQYF
-	TRBJ2-3	-	TRBV6-6	TGTGCCAGCAGCCCCCCTGCCCCAGATACGCAGTATTTT	CASSPPAPDTQYF
-	TRBJ1-2	-	TRBV7-9	TGTGCCAGCAGCTTAGGCACCGACTATGGCTACACCTTC	CASSLGTDYGYTF